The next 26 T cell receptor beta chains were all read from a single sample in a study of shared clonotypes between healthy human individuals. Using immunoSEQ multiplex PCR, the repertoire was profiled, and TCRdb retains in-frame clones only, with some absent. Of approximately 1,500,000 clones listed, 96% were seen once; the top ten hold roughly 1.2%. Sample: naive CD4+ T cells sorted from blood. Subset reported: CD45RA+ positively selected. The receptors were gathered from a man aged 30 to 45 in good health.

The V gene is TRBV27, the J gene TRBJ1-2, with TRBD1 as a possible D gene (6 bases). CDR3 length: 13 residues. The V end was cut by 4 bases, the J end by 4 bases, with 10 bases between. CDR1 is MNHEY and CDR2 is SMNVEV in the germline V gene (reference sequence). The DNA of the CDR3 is TGTGCCAGCAGTTCGTGGGGGGCCTATGGCTACACCTTC. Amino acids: CASSSWGAYGYTF.

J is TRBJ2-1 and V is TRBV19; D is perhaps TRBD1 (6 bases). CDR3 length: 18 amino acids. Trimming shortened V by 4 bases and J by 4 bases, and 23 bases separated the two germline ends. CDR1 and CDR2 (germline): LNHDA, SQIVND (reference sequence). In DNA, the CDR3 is TGTGCCAGTAGTACGTACGGGACATTATCAAGAGGATACAATGAGCAGTTCTTC. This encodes CASSTYGTLSRGYNEQFF.

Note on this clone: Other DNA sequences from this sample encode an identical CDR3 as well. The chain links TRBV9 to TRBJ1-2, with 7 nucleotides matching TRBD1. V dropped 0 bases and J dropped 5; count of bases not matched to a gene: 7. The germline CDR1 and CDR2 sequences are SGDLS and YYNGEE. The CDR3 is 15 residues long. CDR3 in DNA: TGTGCCAGCAGCGTAGGTGCAGGGGGAAGTTATGGCTACACCTTC. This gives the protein CASSVGAGGSYGYTF.

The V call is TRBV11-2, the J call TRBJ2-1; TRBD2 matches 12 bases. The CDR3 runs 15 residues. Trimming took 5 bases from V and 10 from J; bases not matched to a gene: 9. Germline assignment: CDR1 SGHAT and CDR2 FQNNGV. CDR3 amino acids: CASSDGLAGRGEQFF. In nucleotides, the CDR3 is TGTGCCAGCAGCGACGGACTAGCGGGACGAGGGGAGCAGTTCTTC. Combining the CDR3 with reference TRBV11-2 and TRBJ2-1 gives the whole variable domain EAGVAQSPRYKIIEKRQSVAFWCNPISGHATLYWYQQILGQGPKLLIQFQNNGVVDDSQLPKDRFSAERLKGVDSTLKIQPAKLEDSAVYLCASSDGLAGRGEQFFGPGTRLTVL.

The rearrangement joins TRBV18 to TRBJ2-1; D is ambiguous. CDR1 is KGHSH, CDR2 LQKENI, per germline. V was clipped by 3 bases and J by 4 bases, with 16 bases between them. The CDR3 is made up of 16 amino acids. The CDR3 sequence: CASSPPAGTGYNEQFF. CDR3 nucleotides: TGTGCCAGCTCACCCCCCGCCGGAACGGGTTACAATGAGCAGTTCTTC.

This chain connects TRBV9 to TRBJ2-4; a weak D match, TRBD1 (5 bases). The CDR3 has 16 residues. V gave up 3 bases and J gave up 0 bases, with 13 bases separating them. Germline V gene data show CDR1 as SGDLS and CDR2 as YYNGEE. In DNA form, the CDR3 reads TGTGCCAGCAGCGAGACAGCTTCACTAGCCAAAAACATTCAGTACTTC. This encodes CASSETASLAKNIQYF.

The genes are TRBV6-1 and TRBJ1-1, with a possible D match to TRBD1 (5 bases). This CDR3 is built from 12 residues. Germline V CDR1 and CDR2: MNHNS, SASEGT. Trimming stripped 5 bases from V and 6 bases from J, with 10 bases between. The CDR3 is CASSLQVAEAFF. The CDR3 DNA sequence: TGTGCCAGCAGTCTACAGGTCGCTGAAGCTTTCTTT.

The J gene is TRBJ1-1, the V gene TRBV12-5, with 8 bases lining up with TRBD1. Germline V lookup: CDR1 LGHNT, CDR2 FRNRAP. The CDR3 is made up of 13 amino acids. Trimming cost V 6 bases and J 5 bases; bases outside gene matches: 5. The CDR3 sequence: CASGLQGGTEAFF. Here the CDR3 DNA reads TGTGCTAGTGGCTTACAGGGGGGAACTGAAGCTTTCTTT.

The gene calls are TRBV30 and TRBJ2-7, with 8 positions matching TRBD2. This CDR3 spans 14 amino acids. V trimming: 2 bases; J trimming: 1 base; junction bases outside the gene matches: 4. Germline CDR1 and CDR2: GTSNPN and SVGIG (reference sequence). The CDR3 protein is CAWSRTSGSYEQYF. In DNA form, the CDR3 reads TGTGCCTGGAGTCGCACTAGCGGTTCCTACGAGCAGTACTTC. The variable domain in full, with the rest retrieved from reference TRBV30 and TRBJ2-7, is SQTIHQWPATLVQPVGSPLSLECTVEGTSNPNLYWYRQAAGRGLQLLFYSVGIGQISSEVPQNLSASRPQDRQFILSSKKLLLSDSGFYLCAWSRTSGSYEQYFGPGTRLTVT.

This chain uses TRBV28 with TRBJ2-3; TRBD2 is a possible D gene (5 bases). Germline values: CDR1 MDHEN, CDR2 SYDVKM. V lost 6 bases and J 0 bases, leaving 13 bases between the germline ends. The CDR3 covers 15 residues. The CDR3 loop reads CASSRAGRSTDTQYF. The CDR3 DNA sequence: TGTGCCAGCAGCCGCGCGGGTCGAAGCACAGATACGCAGTATTTT.

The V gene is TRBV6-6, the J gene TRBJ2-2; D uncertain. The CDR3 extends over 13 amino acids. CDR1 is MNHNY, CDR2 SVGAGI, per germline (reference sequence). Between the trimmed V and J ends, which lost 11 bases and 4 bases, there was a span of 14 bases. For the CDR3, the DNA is TGTGCCTTGTACGACCTCGGCACCGGGGAGCTGTTTTTT. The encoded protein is CALYDLGTGELFF.

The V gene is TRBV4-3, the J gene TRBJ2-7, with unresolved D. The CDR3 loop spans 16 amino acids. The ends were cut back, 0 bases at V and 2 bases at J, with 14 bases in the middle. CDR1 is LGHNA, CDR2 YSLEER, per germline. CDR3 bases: TGCGCCAGCAGCCAAGATGGCCCTGGTGAAACCTACGAGCAGTACTTC. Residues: CASSQDGPGETYEQYF.

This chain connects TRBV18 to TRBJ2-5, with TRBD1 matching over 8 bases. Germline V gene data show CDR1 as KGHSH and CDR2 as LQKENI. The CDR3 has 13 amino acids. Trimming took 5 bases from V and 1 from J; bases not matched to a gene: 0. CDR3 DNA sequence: TGTGCCAGCTCAGGGACAGGCCAAGAGACCCAGTACTTC. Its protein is CASSGTGQETQYF.

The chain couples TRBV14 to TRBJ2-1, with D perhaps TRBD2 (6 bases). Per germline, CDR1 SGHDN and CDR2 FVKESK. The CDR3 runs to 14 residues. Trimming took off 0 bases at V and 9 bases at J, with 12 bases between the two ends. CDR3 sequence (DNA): TGTGCCAGCAGCCAAGAGGGGGGTCGGGGTGAGCAGTTCTTC. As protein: CASSQEGGRGEQFF.

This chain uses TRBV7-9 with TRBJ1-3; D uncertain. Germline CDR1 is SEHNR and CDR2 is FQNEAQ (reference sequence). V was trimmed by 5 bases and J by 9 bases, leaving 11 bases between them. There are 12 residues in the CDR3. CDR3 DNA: TGTGCCAGCAGCCCCCAAGACATCACCATATATTTT. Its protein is CASSPQDITIYF.

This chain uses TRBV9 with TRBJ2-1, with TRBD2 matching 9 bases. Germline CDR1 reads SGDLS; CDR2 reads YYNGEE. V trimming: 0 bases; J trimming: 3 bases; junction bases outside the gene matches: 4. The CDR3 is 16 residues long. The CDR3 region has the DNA TGTGCCAGCAGCGTAGGTCCTAGCGGGAACTACAATGAGCAGTTCTTC. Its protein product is CASSVGPSGNYNEQFF.

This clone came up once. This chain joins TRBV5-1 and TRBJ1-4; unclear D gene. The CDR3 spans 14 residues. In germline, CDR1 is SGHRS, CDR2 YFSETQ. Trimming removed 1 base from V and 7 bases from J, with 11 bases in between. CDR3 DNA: TGCGCCAGCAGCTTGTCCGGGCCCGGTGAAAAACTGTTTTTT. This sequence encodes CASSLSGPGEKLFF.

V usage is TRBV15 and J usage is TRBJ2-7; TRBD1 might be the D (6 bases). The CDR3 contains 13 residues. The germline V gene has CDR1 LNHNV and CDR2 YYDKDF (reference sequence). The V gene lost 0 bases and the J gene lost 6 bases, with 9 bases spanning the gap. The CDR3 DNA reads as TGTGCCACCAGCAGAGATGGACAGTTCGAGCAGTACTTC. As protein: CATSRDGQFEQYF.

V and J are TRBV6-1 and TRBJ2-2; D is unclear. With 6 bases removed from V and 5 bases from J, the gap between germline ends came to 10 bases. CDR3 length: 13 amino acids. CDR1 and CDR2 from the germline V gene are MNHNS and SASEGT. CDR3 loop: CASSMTPTGELFF. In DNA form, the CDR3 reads TGTGCCAGCAGCATGACCCCGACCGGGGAGCTGTTTTTT.

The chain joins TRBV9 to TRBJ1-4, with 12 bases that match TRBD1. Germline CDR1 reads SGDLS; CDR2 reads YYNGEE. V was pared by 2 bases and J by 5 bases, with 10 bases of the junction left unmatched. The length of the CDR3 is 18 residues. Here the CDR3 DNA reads TGTGCCAGCAGCGTCGGGACAGGGGGCAAAAGGGTGAATGAAAAACTGTTTTTT. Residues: CASSVGTGGKRVNEKLFF. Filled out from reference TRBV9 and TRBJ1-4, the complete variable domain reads DSGVTQTPKHLITATGQRVTLRCSPRSGDLSVYWYQQSLDQGLQFLIQYYNGEERAKGNILERFSAQQFPDLHSELNLSSLELGDSALYFCASSVGTGGKRVNEKLFFGSGTQLSVL.

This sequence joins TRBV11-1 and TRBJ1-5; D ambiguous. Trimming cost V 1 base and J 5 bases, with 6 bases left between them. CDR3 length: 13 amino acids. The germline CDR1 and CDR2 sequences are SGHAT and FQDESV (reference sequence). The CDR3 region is CASSLGVDQPQHF. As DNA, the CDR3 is TGTGCCAGCAGCTTAGGTGTGGATCAGCCCCAGCATTTT.

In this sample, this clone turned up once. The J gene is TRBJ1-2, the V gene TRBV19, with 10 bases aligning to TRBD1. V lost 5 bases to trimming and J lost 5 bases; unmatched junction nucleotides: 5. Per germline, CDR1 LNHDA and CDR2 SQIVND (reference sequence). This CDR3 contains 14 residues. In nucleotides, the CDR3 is TGTGCCAGTAGTCGGGGACAGGGGCGGTATGGCTACACCTTC. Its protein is CASSRGQGRYGYTF.

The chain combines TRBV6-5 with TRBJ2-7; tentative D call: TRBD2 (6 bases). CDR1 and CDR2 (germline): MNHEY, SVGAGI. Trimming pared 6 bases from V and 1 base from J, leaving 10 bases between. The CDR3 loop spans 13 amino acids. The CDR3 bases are TGTGCCAGCAGCACCGGGACTTCCTACGAGCAGTACTTC. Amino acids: CASSTGTSYEQYF.

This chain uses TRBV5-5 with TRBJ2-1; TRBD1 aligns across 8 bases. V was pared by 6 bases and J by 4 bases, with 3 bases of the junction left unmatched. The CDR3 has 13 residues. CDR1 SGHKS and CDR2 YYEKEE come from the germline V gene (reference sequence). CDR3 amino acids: CASIDRGYNEQFF. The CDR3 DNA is TGTGCCAGCATTGACAGGGGTTACAATGAGCAGTTCTTC.

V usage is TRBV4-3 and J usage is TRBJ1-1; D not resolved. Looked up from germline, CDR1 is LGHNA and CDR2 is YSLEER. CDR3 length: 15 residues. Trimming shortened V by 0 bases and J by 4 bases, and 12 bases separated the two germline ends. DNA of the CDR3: TGCGCCAGCAGCCAAGATTTCGGAGGAAGCACTGAAGCTTTCTTT. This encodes CASSQDFGGSTEAFF.

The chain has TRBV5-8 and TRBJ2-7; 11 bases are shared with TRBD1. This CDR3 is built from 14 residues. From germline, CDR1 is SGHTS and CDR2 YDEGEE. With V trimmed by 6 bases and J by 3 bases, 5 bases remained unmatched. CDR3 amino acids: CASTSGTGGYEQYF. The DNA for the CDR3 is TGTGCCAGCACCTCAGGGACAGGGGGCTACGAGCAGTACTTC.